These 6 T cell receptor beta chains were all obtained from the same sample, sequenced in a study of naive and memory T cell subsets. Two oligonucleotides, mixed equimolar, formed the beta constant-region primer covering TRBC1 and TRBC2. Nested alpha and beta constant-region primers with the SP2 primer drove four PCR rounds on ligated cDNA. TCRdb processed the UMI-ligation and nested PCR reads anew with MiXCR; each CDR3 protein has one entry. The profile shows 10,000 or so distinct CDR3 sequences, 5.5% to 6.5% of them singletons. The sample was CD4+ TEMRA cells from blood. Subset noted: effector memory re-expressing CD45RA, CD45RA+ CD27-. These receptor sequences come from a human donor in good health.

There are many counts of this clonotype. This chain connects TRBV24-1 to TRBJ2-3; D not certain. CDR1 is KGHDR and CDR2 is SFDVKD in the germline V gene. This CDR3 has 13 amino acids. V dropped 11 bases and J dropped 1 base, with 12 bases sitting between them. The CDR3 sequence is CASAVGRTDTQYF. In DNA, the CDR3 is TGTGCCAGCGCGGTTGGACGCACAGATACGCAGTATTTT.

The table lists this clonotype with many counts. The CDR3 DNA is TGCGCCAGCAGCCAAGAATGGGGTTCTAGCCGGCACGATACGCAGTATTTT. It encodes CASSQEWGSSRHDTQYF. The chain uses TRBV4-3 and TRBJ2-3; a possible D gene is TRBD2 (5 bases). The CDR3 has 17 amino acids. The germline V and J ends were trimmed by 0 bases and 6 bases, with 19 bases remaining between them. Germline-derived CDR1 and CDR2 are LGHNA and YSLEER.

This clonotype was found a few times. V usage is TRBV15 and J usage is TRBJ2-2, with unresolved D. Germline values: CDR1 LNHNV, CDR2 YYDKDF (reference sequence). V was pared by 1 base and J by 7 bases, with 7 bases between. The CDR3 runs 13 residues. The CDR3 bases are TGTGCCACCAGCAGAGTACCCAGCGGGGAGCTGTTTTTT. It is translated as CATSRVPSGELFF. Complete variable domain (other parts from reference TRBV15 and TRBJ2-2): DAMVIQNPRYQVTQFGKPVTLSCSQTLNHNVMYWYQQKSSQAPKLLFHYYDKDFNNEADTPDNFQSRRPNTSFCFLDIRSPGLGDTAMYLCATSRVPSGELFFGEGSRLTVL.

This sequence joins TRBV11-2 and TRBJ2-3, with D uncertain. The V end lost 3 bases, the J end lost 4 bases, and 11 bases lay between the germline ends. The germline gives CDR1 SGHAT, CDR2 FQNNGV. The CDR3 runs 14 residues. Here the CDR3 DNA reads TGTGCCAGCAGCTTTCTTGGCGAGTCAGATACGCAGTATTTT. The encoded protein is CASSFLGESDTQYF.

This clonotype is medium-sized. A much larger clone sits a single nucleotide away, making a read error possible. The chain joins TRBV7-2 to TRBJ2-7; D may correspond to TRBD1 or TRBD2 (5 bases each). Germline lookup yields CDR1 SGHTA and CDR2 FQGNSA. V shed 5 bases and J shed 5 bases, with 13 bases lying between them. The CDR3 consists of 13 residues. The CDR3 nucleotides read TGTGCCAGCAGCAAGGGACCACGTAACGAGCAGTACTTC. Encoded protein: CASSKGPRNEQYF.

The J gene is TRBJ1-5, the V gene TRBV19; the match to TRBD1 covers 7 bases. J gave up 5 bases and V 3 bases, and 10 bases lay outside the gene matches. Germline V gene data show CDR1 as LNHDA and CDR2 as SQIVND (reference sequence). This CDR3 spans 16 amino acids. CDR3 residues: CASSIPPTGNHQPQHF. The CDR3 nucleotides read TGTGCCAGTAGTATTCCCCCGACAGGGAACCATCAGCCCCAGCATTTT.